There are a few counts of the clone carrying this T cell receptor beta chain. The antigen remains unidentified. TCRdb called the RT-PCR reads again in MiXCR, with one record for every CDR3 protein. The table records 530,000 or so distinct CDR3 sequences, 14% of them present only once. The data derive from a study of response to subunit inactivated influenza vaccine. Study-level points and caveats: The authors suggested that every seasonal influenza vaccination recruits few new T cells.

CDR1 and CDR2 from the germline V gene are ENHRY and SYGVKD. The CDR3 length is 14 residues. Trimming took 10 bases from V and 5 from J; bases not matched to a gene: 12. The chain uses TRBV10-3 and TRBJ2-3, with 7 nucleotides matching TRBD2. The starting material was PBMCs from blood, obtained 12 days after vaccination. The clonotype originates from a man aged 50 to 59 who received an inactivated influenza vaccine. The CDR3 sequence is CASCLGGGRDTQYF. The CDR3 DNA follows: TGTGCCAGCTGCTTGGGGGGGGGAAGAGATACGCAGTATTTT.